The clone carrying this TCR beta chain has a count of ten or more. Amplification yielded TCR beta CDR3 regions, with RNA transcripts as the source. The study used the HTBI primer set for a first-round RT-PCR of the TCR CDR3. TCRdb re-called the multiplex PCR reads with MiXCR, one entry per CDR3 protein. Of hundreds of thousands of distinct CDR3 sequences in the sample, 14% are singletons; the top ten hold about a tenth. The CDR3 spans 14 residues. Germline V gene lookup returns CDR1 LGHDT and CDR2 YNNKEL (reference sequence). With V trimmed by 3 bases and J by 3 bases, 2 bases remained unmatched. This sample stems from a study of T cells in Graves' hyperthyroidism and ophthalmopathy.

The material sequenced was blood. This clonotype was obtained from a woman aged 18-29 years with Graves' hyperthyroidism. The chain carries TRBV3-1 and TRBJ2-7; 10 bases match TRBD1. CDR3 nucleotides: TGTGCCAGCAGCCACTGGGACAGGGGCTACGAGCAGTACTTC. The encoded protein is CASSHWDRGYEQYF.